This T cell receptor beta chain was recorded in a study of T cell responses to AZD1222 COVID-19 vaccine. Study-wide findings and caveats: White British people made up most donors, females outnumbered males, and clonal diversity was possibly underestimated. At baseline, just a handful of AZD1222 recipients tested seropositive. Nearly half of spike-specific TCRs reportedly go after variant regions that carry no mutations. Spike-specific TCR breadth and depth were elevated following two AZD1222 doses.

CDR3 length: 14 residues. The ends were cut back, 1 base at V and 7 bases at J, with 13 bases in the middle. Germline CDR1 reads KGHDR; CDR2 reads SFDVKD. Comments on this clone: Its antigen is currently unknown.

Sequencing used immunoSEQ multiplex PCR; TCRdb keeps in-frame clones, though not all of them. The sample comprises about 120,000 clones, about 85% of which are singletons, and 2% to 3% rests with the top ten. This specimen consisted of peripheral blood, obtained on day 0 of AZD1222 vaccination. The TCR was taken from an adult in good health. The rearrangement links TRBV24-1 to TRBJ2-7, with D possibly matching TRBD2 (5 bases). In nucleotides, the CDR3 is TGTGCCACCAGTGATTTCCATTCTTCGGGGGAGCAGTACTTC. It is translated as CATSDFHSSGEQYF.